This note documents a single TCR beta chain sequence. What it binds is unknown. The data stem from a study of CD8 T cells in ankylosing spondylitis. Study outcomes and limitations: Characteristic, it appeared, of ankylosing spondylitis blood was a TCR beta motif of eight highly homologous variants. Clones tied to disease were said to be significantly enriched in matched ankylosing spondylitis synovial fluid. In reactive arthritis synovial fluid and blood, some motif variants had been reported before.

Libraries of TCR beta came from quantitative 5'-RACE with molecular barcodes. TCRdb reanalysed the 5' RACE reads using MiXCR and keeps one entry per CDR3 protein. The table includes roughly 700,000 distinct CDR3 sequences, under 20% detected once. The junction had 2 bases not matched to a gene; V was cut back by 2 bases and J by 4 bases. CDR3 length: 15 residues. Looked up from germline, CDR1 is MNHNS and CDR2 is SASEGT. The chain recombines TRBV6-1 with TRBJ2-5; 12 bases agree with TRBD2. The sequencing sample was made of blood, either unsorted or a sorted T cell fraction (not recorded which). This receptor was taken from a male donor with ankylosing spondylitis. The CDR3 coding sequence is TGTGCCAGCAGTGAAATGGGACTAGCGGGAGAGACCCAGTACTTC. This codes for CASSEMGLAGETQYF.